This entry lists 8 T cell receptor beta chains sequenced from one sample in a study of long-term antiretroviral therapy in people with HIV (dated by TCRdb to between 2021 and 2023). The immunoSEQ hsTCRB v3.0 assay was used at survey level resolution to sequence the TRB variable region. TCRdb took over this immuneACCESS table, retaining in-frame rearrangements with V and J assigned. Such tables are incomplete; in checked studies, under half of the missing clones stem from an unresolved V gene, and the remainder is unexplained. This sample is represented by 20,000 to 25,000 clones; over 75% of them were singletons. 6.4% of the sample is in the top ten clones. The sequenced sample was unsorted PBMCs, obtained 0.6 years after starting antiretroviral therapy. The receptors come from a man in his sixties with HIV.

In its sample, this clone was seen a few times. This chain joins TRBV18 and TRBJ2-2; weak D call: TRBD1 (5 bases). The CDR3 totals 15 residues. With 1 base removed from V and 4 bases from J, the gap between germline ends came to 10 bases. In germline, CDR1 is KGHSH, CDR2 LQKENI. The CDR3 loop is CASSPQQDGTGELFF. The CDR3 nucleotides are TGTGCCAGCTCACCACAACAGGATGGCACCGGGGAGCTGTTTTTT. Variable domain in full (rest from reference TRBV18 and TRBJ2-2): NAGVMQNPRHLVRRRGQEARLRCSPMKGHSHVYWYRQLPEEGLKFMVYLQKENIIDESGMPKERFSAEFPKEGPSILRIQQVVRGDSAAYFCASSPQQDGTGELFFGEGSRLTVL.

This CDR3 reads CASRPSGSTDTQYF. The CDR3 bases are TGTGCCAGCAGGCCTAGCGGGAGCACAGATACGCAGTATTTT. This chain joins TRBV2 and TRBJ2-3; 8 bases are a match to TRBD2. Trimming took 6 bases from V and 0 from J; bases not matched to a gene: 2. This CDR3 is 14 amino acids long. Germline V gene sequence: CDR1 SNHLY, CDR2 FYNNEI. Full variable domain (outside the CDR3, taken from reference TRBV2 and TRBJ2-3): EPEVTQTPSHQVTQMGQEVILRCVPISNHLYFYWYRQILGQKVEFLVSFYNNEISEKSEIFDDQFSVERPDGSNFTLKIRSTKLEDSAMYFCASRPSGSTDTQYFGPGTRLTVL.

The chain combines TRBV9 with TRBJ1-4; perhaps TRBD1 as D (5 bases). Trimming took off 0 bases at V and 8 bases at J, with 11 bases between the two ends. Germline assignment: CDR1 SGDLS and CDR2 YYNGEE. The CDR3 has 14 residues. CDR3 loop: CASSVGGTYEKLFF. CDR3 nucleotides: TGTGCCAGCAGCGTAGGCGGGACTTACGAAAAACTGTTTTTT. The variable domain in full, completed from reference TRBV9 and TRBJ1-4, reads DSGVTQTPKHLITATGQRVTLRCSPRSGDLSVYWYQQSLDQGLQFLIQYYNGEERAKGNILERFSAQQFPDLHSELNLSSLELGDSALYFCASSVGGTYEKLFFGSGTQLSVL.

V usage is TRBV18 and J usage is TRBJ2-7, with TRBD2 as a possible D gene (5 bases). Germline loops: CDR1 KGHSH, CDR2 LQKENI. There are 16 residues in the CDR3. Trimming removed 2 bases from V and 2 bases from J, with 16 bases in between. The CDR3 nucleotides are TGTGCCAGCTCACCAAGAGATCTCAGCGGAGCCTACGAGCAGTACTTC. This encodes CASSPRDLSGAYEQYF.

The gene calls are TRBV4-1 and TRBJ1-4, with D possibly being TRBD1 (6 bases). Germline CDR1 is MGHRA and CDR2 is YSYEKL. The CDR3 has 17 residues. Trimming removed 0 bases from V and 10 bases from J, with 21 bases in between. The chain's CDR3 is CASSQDREWGRGGKLFF. The CDR3 nucleotides are TGCGCCAGCAGCCAAGATAGGGAATGGGGCAGGGGCGGAAAACTGTTTTTT.

This clone was found a few times. The chain employs TRBV7-9 and TRBJ1-5; 10 bases are a match to TRBD1. J lost 4 bases, V lost 4 bases, and 10 bases had no gene match. The CDR3 extends over 17 amino acids. The germline gives CDR1 SEHNR, CDR2 FQNEAQ (reference sequence). The CDR3 DNA reads as TGTGCCAGCAGCTCGGGGACAGGGGAGGGTAGGAATCAGCCCCAGCATTTT. This codes for CASSSGTGEGRNQPQHF.

The rearrangement uses TRBV10-1 and TRBJ2-3, with D possibly matching TRBD2 (6 bases). Germline CDR1 WNHNN, CDR2 SYGVQD (reference sequence). Trimming took 0 bases from V and 13 from J, leaving 29 bases between them. There are 18 residues in the CDR3. The CDR3 here is CASSESRRGNSGGPREYF. Written as DNA, the CDR3 is TGCGCCAGCAGTGAGTCAAGGAGAGGGAATAGCGGCGGGCCGCGCGAGTATTTT.

This chain joins TRBV5-4 and TRBJ2-1; possible D gene TRBD1, 7 bases. The CDR3 extends over 14 amino acids. Germline V gene data show CDR1 as SGHNT and CDR2 as YYREEE (reference sequence). V lost 6 bases and J 10 bases, leaving 20 bases between the germline ends. DNA of the CDR3: TGTGCCAGCACCCCAGGGGGGCGGACTGAAGAGCAGTTCTTC. Translation: CASTPGGRTEEQFF.